The rows below give T cell receptor beta chains drawn from one sample of a study of CD8 T cells in ankylosing spondylitis. TCRdb processed the 5' RACE reads anew with MiXCR; each CDR3 protein has one entry. Seen here are about 240,000 distinct CDR3 sequences, about 10% observed once, and the top ten hold around 7%. The sample consisted of blood, either unsorted or a sorted T cell fraction (not recorded which). These receptors were taken from a male donor with ankylosing spondylitis or in good health (not recorded which). Each CDR3 is given with its conserved first and last residue. D genes are given only for firm matches. Not every row has a clone size; where given, it reads once, few, many or a size class.

clone_size	v_call	j_call	d_call	cdr3_aa	cdr3_nt
many	TRBV3-1	TRBJ2-7	TRBD2	CASSQDQRESDEQYF	TGTGCCAGCAGCCAAGATCAGCGGGAGAGTGACGAGCAGTACTTC
.	TRBV7-3	TRBJ2-2	TRBD1	CASSLVGQGAAGELFF	TGTGCCAGCAGCTTAGTTGGGCAGGGGGCCGCCGGGGAGCTGTTTTTT
many	TRBV29-1	TRBJ2-1	.	CSVSEPYNEQFF	TGCAGCGTTTCCGAGCCGTACAATGAGCAGTTCTTC
many	TRBV3-1	TRBJ2-7	TRBD1	CASTTGAAYEQYF	TGTGCCAGCACCACAGGGGCGGCCTACGAGCAGTACTTC
many	TRBV25-1	TRBJ2-7	TRBD1	CASSSNRGYEQYF	TGTGCCAGCAGTTCCAACAGGGGCTACGAGCAGTACTTC
.	TRBV12-3/TRBV12-4	TRBJ2-1	.	CASRVIRHEQFF	TGTGCCAGCAGGGTGATCCGGCATGAGCAGTTCTTC
few	TRBV28	TRBJ2-5	.	CASSLSTLGGDDQETQYF	TGTGCCAGCAGTTTATCGACCCTCGGGGGAGACGACCAAGAGACCCAGTACTTC
many	TRBV20-1	TRBJ1-1	.	CSARGQLSRTEAFF	TGCAGTGCTAGGGGTCAGCTTTCCCGCACTGAAGCTTTCTTT
many	TRBV5-1	TRBJ1-1	TRBD1	CASSAVFQGAMNTEAFF	TGCGCCAGCAGCGCCGTCTTCCAGGGGGCTATGAACACTGAAGCTTTCTTT
many	TRBV7-2	TRBJ2-7	.	CASSPVQGSWEQYF	TGTGCCAGCAGCCCCGTCCAGGGTTCTTGGGAGCAGTACTTC
many	TRBV5-1	TRBJ1-6	TRBD1	CASSTRDRENSPLHF	TGCGCCAGCAGCACCCGGGACAGAGAAAATTCACCCCTCCACTTT
.	TRBV20-1	TRBJ2-5	TRBD2	CSARAGGPETQYF	TGCAGTGCTAGAGCGGGAGGGCCGGAGACCCAGTACTTC
.	TRBV6-1	TRBJ2-2	.	CASSEAKAGAGELFF	TGTGCCAGCAGTGAAGCCAAAGCGGGTGCCGGGGAGCTGTTTTTT
many	TRBV12-3/TRBV12-4	TRBJ2-2	.	CASSLGGLSGELFF	TGTGCCAGCAGTTTAGGGGGGCTATCGGGGGAGCTGTTTTTT
many	TRBV7-2	TRBJ1-1	.	CASSLSGVKTEAFF	TGTGCCAGCAGCTTATCTGGGGTAAAGACTGAAGCTTTCTTT
many	TRBV29-1	TRBJ2-1	.	CSVVGTRYNEQFF	TGCAGCGTTGTCGGCACACGCTACAATGAGCAGTTCTTC
many	TRBV10-3	TRBJ2-1	TRBD1	CAISESLRTGTNEQFF	TGTGCCATCAGTGAGTCTCTACGGACAGGGACGAATGAGCAGTTCTTC
many	TRBV6-5	TRBJ2-7	TRBD1	CASSYDGTGGMTYEQYF	TGTGCCAGCAGTTACGACGGGACAGGAGGTATGACCTACGAGCAGTACTTC
few	TRBV11-2	TRBJ1-4	.	CASSSRRGGAGFSNEKLFF	TGTGCCAGCAGCTCTAGGCGTGGGGGCGCGGGGTTTAGTAATGAAAAACTGTTTTTT
.	TRBV11-2	TRBJ2-1	TRBD2	CASSLLSSGIGNEQFF	TGTGCCAGCAGCTTATTGTCTAGCGGGATAGGGAATGAGCAGTTCTTC
many	TRBV9	TRBJ2-1	.	CASSRIFNNEQFF	TGTGCCAGCAGCAGAATTTTCAACAATGAGCAGTTCTTC
.	TRBV7-9	TRBJ1-1	TRBD1	CASSARQGHTEAFF	TGTGCCAGCAGCGCCCGACAGGGACACACTGAAGCTTTCTTT
many	TRBV20-1	TRBJ2-7	.	CSASETGYEQYF	TGCAGTGCCAGCGAGACAGGCTACGAGCAGTACTTC
.	TRBV7-8	TRBJ2-7	TRBD2	CASSLALGSLAGAYEQYF	TGTGCCAGCAGCTTAGCGCTGGGGTCTCTAGCGGGAGCTTACGAGCAGTACTTC
many	TRBV12-3/TRBV12-4	TRBJ1-6	TRBD1	CASTRQGVNSPLHF	TGTGCCAGCACTCGACAGGGAGTAAATTCACCCCTCCACTTT
few	TRBV5-1	TRBJ2-7	.	CASSLEIEEHFYEQYF	TGCGCCAGCAGCTTGGAGATTGAGGAGCACTTCTACGAGCAGTACTTC
many	TRBV9	TRBJ2-2	.	CASSVEARDGELFF	TGTGCCAGCAGCGTAGAGGCCAGGGACGGGGAGCTGTTTTTT
few	TRBV5-1	TRBJ1-3	.	CASSLAFRGSGNTIYF	TGCGCCAGCAGCTTGGCTTTCAGGGGCTCTGGAAACACCATATATTTT
.	TRBV6-5	TRBJ1-2	.	CASSWDNERGYTF	TGTGCCAGCAGTTGGGACAATGAGCGAGGCTACACCTTC
many	TRBV6-6	TRBJ2-1	TRBD2	CASSYGLAGRYGEQFF	TGTGCCAGCAGTTACGGACTAGCGGGACGGTACGGTGAGCAGTTCTTC
many	TRBV5-1	TRBJ2-1	.	CASSLGRQRNEQFF	TGCGCCAGCAGCTTGGGACGCCAGCGCAATGAGCAGTTCTTC
many	TRBV6-5	TRBJ1-1	.	CASSYSFDSLNTEAFF	TGTGCCAGCAGTTACTCTTTTGACAGTTTGAACACTGAAGCTTTCTTT
many	TRBV9	TRBJ2-1	TRBD2	CASSVVNTGLGSYNEQFF	TGTGCCAGCAGCGTAGTTAACACGGGACTAGGCTCCTACAATGAGCAGTTCTTC
many	TRBV12-3/TRBV12-4	TRBJ1-1	.	CASSLTAVGAGTEAFF	TGTGCCAGCAGCCTGACAGCAGTTGGGGCAGGGACTGAAGCTTTCTTT
.	TRBV2	TRBJ2-1	.	CASRGQISYNEQFF	TGTGCCAGCAGAGGACAGATTAGCTACAATGAGCAGTTCTTC
many	TRBV27	TRBJ2-1	TRBD2	CASSSSGTSGYNEQFF	TGTGCCAGCAGTTCCTCCGGGACTAGCGGCTACAATGAGCAGTTCTTC
many	TRBV12-3/TRBV12-4	TRBJ1-5	.	CASSLMGASNQPQHF	TGTGCCAGCAGTTTAATGGGGGCTTCAAATCAGCCCCAGCATTTT
many	TRBV4-2	TRBJ2-3	.	CASTSSNLGTDTQYF	TGTGCCAGCACCTCTTCTAACCTGGGGACAGATACGCAGTATTTT
many	TRBV20-1	TRBJ2-1	.	CSAEGSYNEQFF	TGCAGTGCCGAAGGCTCCTACAATGAGCAGTTCTTC
.	TRBV12-3/TRBV12-4	TRBJ2-7	.	CASSFGNEQYF	TGTGCCAGCAGTTTTGGGAACGAGCAGTACTTC
.	TRBV20-1	TRBJ1-4	.	CCARGDGARVEKLFF	TGCTGTGCTAGAGGGGACGGGGCCCGTGTTGAAAAACTGTTTTTT
.	TRBV7-9	TRBJ2-5	.	CAAGPGDF	TGTGCCGCGGGGCCAGGGGACTTC
.	TRBV29-1	TRBJ2-3	TRBD2	CSGARDYGQDTQYF	TGCAGCGGTGCAAGGGACTACGGACAAGATACGCAGTATTTT
many	TRBV27	TRBJ2-7	TRBD1	CASSLDRGRGEQYF	TGTGCCAGCAGTTTGGACAGGGGAAGGGGGGAGCAGTACTTC
many	TRBV20-1	TRBJ2-2	.	CSAKGGGDTGELFF	TGCAGTGCTAAGGGGGGGGGGGATACCGGGGAGCTGTTTTTT
many	TRBV5-1	TRBJ2-2	.	CASRRQGHATNTGELFF	TGCGCCAGCCGGAGGCAAGGACACGCGACGAACACCGGGGAGCTGTTTTTT
many	TRBV20-1	TRBJ2-3	TRBD2	CSAETGTSMVDTQYF	TGCAGTGCTGAGACCGGGACTAGCATGGTTGATACGCAGTATTTT
few	TRBV3-1	TRBJ2-5	.	CASSQEDQGETQYF	TGTGCCAGCAGCCAAGAAGACCAAGGGGAGACCCAGTACTTC
many	TRBV7-2	TRBJ1-1	.	CASSNRAEAFF	TGTGCCAGCAGCAATCGCGCTGAAGCTTTCTTT
many	TRBV20-1	TRBJ2-7	.	CSATDGLTYEQYF	TGCAGTGCTACCGACGGGCTGACCTACGAGCAGTACTTC
many	TRBV14	TRBJ1-1	.	CASSPRTLNTEAFF	TGTGCCAGCAGCCCCAGGACCCTGAACACTGAAGCTTTCTTT
many	TRBV12-3/TRBV12-4	TRBJ2-2	.	CASSQHTGELFF	TGTGCCAGCAGCCAGCACACCGGGGAGCTGTTTTTT